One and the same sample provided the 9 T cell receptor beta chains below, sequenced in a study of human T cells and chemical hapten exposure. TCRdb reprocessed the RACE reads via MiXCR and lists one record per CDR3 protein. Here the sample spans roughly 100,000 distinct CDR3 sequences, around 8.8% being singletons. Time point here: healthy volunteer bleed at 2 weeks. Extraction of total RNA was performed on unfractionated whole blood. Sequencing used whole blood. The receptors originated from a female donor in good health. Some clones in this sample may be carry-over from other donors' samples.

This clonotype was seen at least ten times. The DNA for the CDR3 is TGTGCCAGCAGGCTACGTCCCCCGGGCACAGATACGCAGTATTTT. Amino acids: CASRLRPPGTDTQYF. The gene calls are TRBV2 and TRBJ2-3; D gene unclear. The CDR3 totals 15 residues. Germline CDR1 reads SNHLY; CDR2 reads FYNNEI. V lost 6 bases and J lost 1, with 14 bases in between.

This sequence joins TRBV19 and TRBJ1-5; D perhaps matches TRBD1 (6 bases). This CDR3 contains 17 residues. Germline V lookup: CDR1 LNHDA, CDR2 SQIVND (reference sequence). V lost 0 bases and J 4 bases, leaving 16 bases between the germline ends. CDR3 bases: TGTGCCAGTAGTATAGATTTTGGCGGGGGCAGTAATCAGCCCCAGCATTTT. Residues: CASSIDFGGGSNQPQHF. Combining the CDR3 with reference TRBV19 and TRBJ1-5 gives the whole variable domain DGGITQSPKYLFRKEGQNVTLSCEQNLNHDAMYWYRQDPGQGLRLIYYSQIVNDFQKGDIAEGYSVSREKKESFPLTVTSAQKNPTAFYLCASSIDFGGGSNQPQHFGDGTRLSIL.

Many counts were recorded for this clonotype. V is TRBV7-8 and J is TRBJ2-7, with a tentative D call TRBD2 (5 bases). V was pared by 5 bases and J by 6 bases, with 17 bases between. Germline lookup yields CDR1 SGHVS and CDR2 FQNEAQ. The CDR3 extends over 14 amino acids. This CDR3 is CASSPQMRRREQYF. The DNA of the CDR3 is TGTGCCAGCAGCCCGCAGATGAGGAGGCGCGAGCAGTACTTC.

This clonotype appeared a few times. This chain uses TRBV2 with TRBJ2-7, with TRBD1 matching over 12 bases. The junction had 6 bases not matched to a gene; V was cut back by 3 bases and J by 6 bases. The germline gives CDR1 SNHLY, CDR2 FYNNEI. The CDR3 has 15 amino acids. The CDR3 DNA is TGTGCCAGCAGTGAGGCCGGGACAGGGGGCTCCGAGCAGTACTTC. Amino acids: CASSEAGTGGSEQYF.

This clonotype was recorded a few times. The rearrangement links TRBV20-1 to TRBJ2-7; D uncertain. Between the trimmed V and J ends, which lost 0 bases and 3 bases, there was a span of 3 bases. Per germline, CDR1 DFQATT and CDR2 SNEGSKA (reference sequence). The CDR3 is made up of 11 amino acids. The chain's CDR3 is CSAREHYEQYF. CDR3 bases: TGCAGTGCTAGAGAGCACTACGAGCAGTACTTC.

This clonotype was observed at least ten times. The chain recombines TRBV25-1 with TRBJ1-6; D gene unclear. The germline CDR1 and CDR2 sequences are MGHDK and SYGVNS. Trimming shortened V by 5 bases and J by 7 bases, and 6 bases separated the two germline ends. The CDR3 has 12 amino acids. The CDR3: CASSIRNSPLHF. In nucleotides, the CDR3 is TGTGCCAGCAGTATCCGAAATTCACCCCTCCACTTT.

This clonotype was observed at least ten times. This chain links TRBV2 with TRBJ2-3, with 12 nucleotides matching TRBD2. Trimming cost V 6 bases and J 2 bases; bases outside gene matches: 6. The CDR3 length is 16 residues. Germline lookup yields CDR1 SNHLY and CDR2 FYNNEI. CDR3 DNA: TGTGCCAGCAGGAAAGGACTAGCGGGAAACACAGATACGCAGTATTTT. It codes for CASRKGLAGNTDTQYF.

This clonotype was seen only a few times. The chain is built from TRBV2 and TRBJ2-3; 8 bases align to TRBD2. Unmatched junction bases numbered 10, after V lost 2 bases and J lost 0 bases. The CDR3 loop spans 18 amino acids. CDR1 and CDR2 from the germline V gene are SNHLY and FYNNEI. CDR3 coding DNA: TGTGCCAGCAGTGAAACCGGGACTAGATATACTAGCACAGATACGCAGTATTTT. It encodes CASSETGTRYTSTDTQYF.

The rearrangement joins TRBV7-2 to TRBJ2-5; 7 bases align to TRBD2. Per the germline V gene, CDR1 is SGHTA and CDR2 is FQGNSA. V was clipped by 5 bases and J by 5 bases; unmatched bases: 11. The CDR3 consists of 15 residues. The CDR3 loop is CASSPLGGRVETQYF. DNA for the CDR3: TGTGCCAGCAGCCCCCTGGGGGGGAGGGTGGAGACCCAGTACTTC.